A selection of T cell receptor beta chains follows, all from one sample in a study of early T cells in non-severe SARS-CoV-2 infection. One entry per CDR3 protein, called by TCRdb with MiXCR from the 5' RACE reads. This sample yields about 64,000 distinct CDR3 sequences, of which around 10% are seen a single time; 2.9% belongs to the top ten. The specimen was whole blood, collected at baseline. These receptors were obtained from an adult who was a healthcare worker with PCR-confirmed SARS-CoV-2 infection or an uninfected control (not recorded which). CDR3s include the opening cysteine and the closing phenylalanine or tryptophan. Each record gives: J gene, D gene, clone size, V gene, CDR3 protein, CDR3 DNA. The D gene is left open where the match is weak. Part of the rows lack a size; the others show once, few, many or a class for expanded clones.

j_call: TRBJ1-1; d_call: TRBD1; clone_size: NA; v_call: TRBV6-4; cdr3_aa: CASSRGPGGGTEAFF; cdr3_nt: TGTGCCAGCAGTCGGGGGCCAGGGGGTGGCACTGAAGCTTTCTTT
j_call: TRBJ1-3; d_call: NA; clone_size: NA; v_call: TRBV9; cdr3_aa: CASSVGDSSGNTIYF; cdr3_nt: TGTGCCAGCAGCGTAGGTGACAGCTCTGGAAACACCATATATTTT
j_call: TRBJ1-1; d_call: NA; clone_size: NA; v_call: TRBV7-3; cdr3_aa: CASSLQPNTEAFF; cdr3_nt: TGTGCCAGCAGCTTGCAACCAAACACTGAAGCTTTCTTT
j_call: TRBJ2-7; d_call: TRBD1; clone_size: many; v_call: TRBV18; cdr3_aa: CASSQLPGGLSYEQYF; cdr3_nt: TGTGCCAGCTCACAACTCCCAGGGGGCCTCTCCTACGAGCAGTACTTC
j_call: TRBJ2-1; d_call: NA; clone_size: NA; v_call: TRBV28; cdr3_aa: CASRSESTSRHEQFF; cdr3_nt: TGTGCCAGCCGATCCGAAAGTACTAGTCGACATGAGCAGTTCTTC
j_call: TRBJ2-5; d_call: NA; clone_size: few; v_call: TRBV18; cdr3_aa: CASSPTTNKAKWGTQYF; cdr3_nt: TGTGCCAGCTCACCCACGACTAATAAGGCGAAATGGGGGACCCAGTACTTC
j_call: TRBJ1-1; d_call: TRBD1; clone_size: NA; v_call: TRBV7-9; cdr3_aa: CASSLVETGAAFF; cdr3_nt: TGTGCCAGCAGCTTAGTTGAGACAGGGGCCGCTTTCTTT
j_call: TRBJ2-1; d_call: TRBD2; clone_size: few; v_call: TRBV7-9; cdr3_aa: CASSFTPGTSGGESSYNEQFF; cdr3_nt: TGTGCCAGCAGCTTCACACCCGGGACTAGCGGGGGGGAAAGCTCCTACAATGAGCAGTTCTTC
j_call: TRBJ2-1; d_call: TRBD2; clone_size: few; v_call: TRBV12-3/TRBV12-4; cdr3_aa: CASSLPLRLGGSYNEQFF; cdr3_nt: TGTGCCAGCAGTTTACCCCTAAGACTCGGGGGGTCCTACAATGAGCAGTTCTTC
j_call: TRBJ1-5; d_call: TRBD1; clone_size: many; v_call: TRBV6-1; cdr3_aa: CASSDKQGTGNQPQHF; cdr3_nt: TGTGCCAGCAGTGATAAACAGGGGACAGGCAATCAGCCCCAGCATTTT
j_call: TRBJ2-2; d_call: NA; clone_size: few; v_call: TRBV19; cdr3_aa: CASSLTGNTGELFF; cdr3_nt: TGTGCCAGTAGCTTGACAGGGAACACCGGGGAGCTGTTTTTT
j_call: TRBJ2-1; d_call: NA; clone_size: NA; v_call: TRBV11-2; cdr3_aa: CASSLGGVGNEQFF; cdr3_nt: TGTGCCAGCAGCTTAGGCGGAGTGGGCAATGAGCAGTTCTTC
j_call: TRBJ1-1; d_call: NA; clone_size: many; v_call: TRBV6-2/TRBV6-3; cdr3_aa: CASSLLPAMNTEAFF; cdr3_nt: TGTGCCAGCAGTCTCCTTCCAGCGATGAACACTGAAGCTTTCTTT
j_call: TRBJ2-7; d_call: NA; clone_size: NA; v_call: TRBV25-1; cdr3_aa: CASSRGLEQYF; cdr3_nt: TGTGCCAGCAGTCGTGGCCTCGAGCAGTACTTC
j_call: TRBJ2-2; d_call: NA; clone_size: NA; v_call: TRBV7-7; cdr3_aa: CASSPQNTGELFF; cdr3_nt: TGTGCTAGCAGCCCGCAGAACACCGGGGAGCTGTTTTTT
j_call: TRBJ2-1; d_call: TRBD2; clone_size: many; v_call: TRBV3-1; cdr3_aa: CASSQVQRGREQFF; cdr3_nt: TGTGCCAGCAGCCAAGTCCAGCGGGGGAGAGAGCAGTTCTTC
j_call: TRBJ2-3; d_call: TRBD1; clone_size: NA; v_call: TRBV29-1; cdr3_aa: CSVLQGADTQYF; cdr3_nt: TGCAGCGTTCTGCAGGGGGCAGATACGCAGTATTTT
j_call: TRBJ2-5; d_call: TRBD1; clone_size: many; v_call: TRBV7-2; cdr3_aa: CASSSDRGEAQYF; cdr3_nt: TGTGCCAGCAGCTCAGACAGGGGAGAGGCCCAGTACTTC
j_call: TRBJ2-1; d_call: NA; clone_size: once; v_call: TRBV7-9; cdr3_aa: CASSFMGEQFF; cdr3_nt: TGTGCCAGCAGCTTTATGGGTGAGCAGTTCTTC
j_call: TRBJ2-5; d_call: TRBD2; clone_size: NA; v_call: TRBV11-2; cdr3_aa: CASSPRVVIMRGGPETQYF; cdr3_nt: TGTGCCAGCAGCCCCCGGGTGGTGATAATGCGGGGGGGACCGGAGACCCAGTACTTC
j_call: TRBJ2-4; d_call: NA; clone_size: NA; v_call: TRBV4-3; cdr3_aa: CASSQDYAGVDIQYF; cdr3_nt: TGCGCCAGCAGCCAAGATTACGCAGGGGTAGACATTCAGTACTTC
j_call: TRBJ1-1; d_call: NA; clone_size: NA; v_call: TRBV7-9; cdr3_aa: CASSLGSFEAFF; cdr3_nt: TGTGCCAGCAGCTTAGGGTCGTTTGAAGCTTTCTTT
j_call: TRBJ2-3; d_call: NA; clone_size: few; v_call: TRBV10-2; cdr3_aa: CASKTVIGGLNTDTQYF; cdr3_nt: TGCGCCAGCAAGACAGTGATCGGGGGGCTTAACACAGATACGCAGTATTTT
j_call: TRBJ1-2; d_call: NA; clone_size: NA; v_call: TRBV5-1; cdr3_aa: CASSISPGRRNGYTF; cdr3_nt: TGCGCCAGCAGCATTTCACCAGGGAGGCGGAATGGCTACACCTTC
j_call: TRBJ1-1; d_call: NA; clone_size: many; v_call: TRBV11-2; cdr3_aa: CASSSQGYTEAFF; cdr3_nt: TGTGCCAGCAGCTCCCAGGGGTACACTGAAGCTTTCTTT
j_call: TRBJ2-4; d_call: TRBD2; clone_size: many; v_call: TRBV20-1; cdr3_aa: CSALDPRGGVLAKNIQYF; cdr3_nt: TGCAGTGCTTTGGACCCCCGGGGGGGAGTACTAGCCAAAAACATTCAGTACTTC